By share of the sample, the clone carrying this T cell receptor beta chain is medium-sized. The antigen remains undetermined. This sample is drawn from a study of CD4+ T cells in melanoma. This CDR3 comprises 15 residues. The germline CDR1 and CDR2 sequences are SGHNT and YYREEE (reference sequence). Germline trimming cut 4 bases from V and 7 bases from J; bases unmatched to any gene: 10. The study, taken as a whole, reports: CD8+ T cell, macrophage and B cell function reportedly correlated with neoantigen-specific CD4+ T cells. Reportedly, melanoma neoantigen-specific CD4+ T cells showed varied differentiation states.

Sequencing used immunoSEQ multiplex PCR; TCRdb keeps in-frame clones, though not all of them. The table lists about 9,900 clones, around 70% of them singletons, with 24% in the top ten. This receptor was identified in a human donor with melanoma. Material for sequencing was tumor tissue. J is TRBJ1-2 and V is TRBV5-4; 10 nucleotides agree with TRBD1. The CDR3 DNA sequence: TGTGCCAGCAGCCCGGTGGGACAGGGGTTCGGTGGCTACACCTTC. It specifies CASSPVGQGFGGYTF.